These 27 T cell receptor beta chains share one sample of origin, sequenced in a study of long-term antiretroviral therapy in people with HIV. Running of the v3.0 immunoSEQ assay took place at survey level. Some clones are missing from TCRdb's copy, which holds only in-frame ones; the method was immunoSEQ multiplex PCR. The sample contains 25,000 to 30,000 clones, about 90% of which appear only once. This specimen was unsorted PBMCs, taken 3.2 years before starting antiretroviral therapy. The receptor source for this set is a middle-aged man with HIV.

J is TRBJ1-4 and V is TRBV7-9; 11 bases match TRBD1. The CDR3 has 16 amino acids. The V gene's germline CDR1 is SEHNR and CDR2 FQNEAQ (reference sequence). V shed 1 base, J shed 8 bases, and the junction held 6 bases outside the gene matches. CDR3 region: CASSLGGTGGREKLFF. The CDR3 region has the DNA TGTGCCAGCAGCTTAGGCGGGACAGGGGGGAGAGAAAAACTGTTTTTT.

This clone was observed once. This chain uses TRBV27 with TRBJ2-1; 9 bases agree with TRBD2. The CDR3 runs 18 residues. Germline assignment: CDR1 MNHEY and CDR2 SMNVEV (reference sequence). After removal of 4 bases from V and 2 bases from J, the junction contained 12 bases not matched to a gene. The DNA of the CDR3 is TGTGCCAGCAGTTCAGAGGGGGCGGGGGGGTGGACCTACAATGAGCAGTTCTTC. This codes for CASSSEGAGGWTYNEQFF.

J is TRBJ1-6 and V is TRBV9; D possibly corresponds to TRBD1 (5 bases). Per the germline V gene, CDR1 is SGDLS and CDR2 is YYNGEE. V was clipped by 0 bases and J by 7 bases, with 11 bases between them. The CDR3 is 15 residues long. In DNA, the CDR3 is TGTGCCAGCAGCGTAGGGTCAGGGAACAATTCACCCCTCCACTTT. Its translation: CASSVGSGNNSPLHF. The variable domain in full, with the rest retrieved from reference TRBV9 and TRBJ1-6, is DSGVTQTPKHLITATGQRVTLRCSPRSGDLSVYWYQQSLDQGLQFLIQYYNGEERAKGNILERFSAQQFPDLHSELNLSSLELGDSALYFCASSVGSGNNSPLHFGNGTRLTVT.

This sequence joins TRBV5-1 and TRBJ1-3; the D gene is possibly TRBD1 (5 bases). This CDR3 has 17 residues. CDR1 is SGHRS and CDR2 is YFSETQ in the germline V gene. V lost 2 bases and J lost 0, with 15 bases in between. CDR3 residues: CASSLLSGTVSGNTIYF. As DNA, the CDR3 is TGCGCCAGCAGCTTACTTTCCGGGACGGTCTCTGGAAACACCATATATTTT.

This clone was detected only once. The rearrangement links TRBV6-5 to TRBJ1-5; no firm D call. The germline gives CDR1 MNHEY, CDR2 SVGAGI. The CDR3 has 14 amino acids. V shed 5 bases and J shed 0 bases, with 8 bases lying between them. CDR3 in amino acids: CASSPTVSNQPQHF. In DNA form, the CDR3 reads TGTGCCAGCAGTCCGACGGTTAGCAATCAGCCCCAGCATTTT.

CDR3 in DNA: TGTGCCAGCAGCCTGACAGGAGGGCAGTACTTC. Translating it yields CASSLTGGQYF. The chain carries TRBV7-9 and TRBJ2-7; D is possibly TRBD1 (6 bases). The CDR3 covers 11 residues. The V end was cut by 5 bases, the J end by 9 bases, with 11 bases between. CDR1 SEHNR and CDR2 FQNEAQ come from the germline V gene (reference sequence). Combining the CDR3 with reference TRBV7-9 and TRBJ2-7 gives the whole variable domain DTGVSQNPRHKITKRGQNVTFRCDPISEHNRLYWYRQTLGQGPEFLTYFQNEAQLEKSRLLSDRFSAERPKGSFSTLEIQRTEQGDSAMYLCASSLTGGQYFGPGTRLTVT.

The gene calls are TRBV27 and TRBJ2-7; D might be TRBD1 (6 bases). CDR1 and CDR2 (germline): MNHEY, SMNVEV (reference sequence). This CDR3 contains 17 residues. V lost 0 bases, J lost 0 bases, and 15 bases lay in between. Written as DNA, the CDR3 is TGTGCCAGCAGTTTATCGCGGACAGCTCCGAGCTCCTACGAGCAGTACTTC. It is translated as CASSLSRTAPSSYEQYF.

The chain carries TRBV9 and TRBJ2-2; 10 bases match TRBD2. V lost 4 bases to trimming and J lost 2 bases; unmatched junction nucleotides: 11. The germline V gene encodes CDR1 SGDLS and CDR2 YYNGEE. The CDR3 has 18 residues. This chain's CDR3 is CASSLGGVAGGNTGELFF. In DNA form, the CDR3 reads TGTGCCAGCAGCCTCGGGGGGGTAGCGGGAGGTAACACCGGGGAGCTGTTTTTT.

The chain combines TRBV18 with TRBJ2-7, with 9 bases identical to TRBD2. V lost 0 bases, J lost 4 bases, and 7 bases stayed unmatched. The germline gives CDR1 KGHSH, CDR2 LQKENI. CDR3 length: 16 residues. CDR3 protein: CASSPPSGLAKYEQYF. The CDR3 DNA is TGTGCCAGCTCACCACCGAGCGGACTAGCGAAATACGAGCAGTACTTC.

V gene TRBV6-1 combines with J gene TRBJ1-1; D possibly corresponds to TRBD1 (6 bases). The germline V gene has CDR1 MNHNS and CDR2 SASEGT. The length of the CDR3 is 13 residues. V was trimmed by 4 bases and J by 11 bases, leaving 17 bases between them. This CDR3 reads CASSATGSAWAFF. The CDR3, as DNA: TGTGCCAGCAGTGCCACAGGGTCGGCTTGGGCTTTCTTT.

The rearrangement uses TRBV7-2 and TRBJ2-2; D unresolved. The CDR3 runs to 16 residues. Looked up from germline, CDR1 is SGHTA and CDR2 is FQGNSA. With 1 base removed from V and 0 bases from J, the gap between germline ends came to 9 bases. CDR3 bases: TGTGCCAGCAGCTTAGATAGGCCCTCGAACACCGGGGAGCTGTTTTTT. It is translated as CASSLDRPSNTGELFF. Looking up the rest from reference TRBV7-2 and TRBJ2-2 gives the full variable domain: GAGVSQSPSNKVTEKGKDVELRCDPISGHTALYWYRQSLGQGLEFLIYFQGNSAPDKSGLPSDRFSAERTGGSVSTLTIQRTQQEDSAVYLCASSLDRPSNTGELFFGEGSRLTVL.

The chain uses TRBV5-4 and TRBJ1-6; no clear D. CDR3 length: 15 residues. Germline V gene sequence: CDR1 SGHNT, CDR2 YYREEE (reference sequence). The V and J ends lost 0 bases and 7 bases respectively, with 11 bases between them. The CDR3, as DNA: TGTGCCAGCAGCTTGGATCTGAGGAACAATTCACCCCTCCACTTT. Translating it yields CASSLDLRNNSPLHF.

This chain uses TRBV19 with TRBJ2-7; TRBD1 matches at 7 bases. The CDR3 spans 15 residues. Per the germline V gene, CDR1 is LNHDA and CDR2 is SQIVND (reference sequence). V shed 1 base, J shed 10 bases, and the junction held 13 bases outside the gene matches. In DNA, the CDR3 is TGTGCCAGTAGTATAGGGCCCCGACAGGGTGGAGGACAGTACTTC. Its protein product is CASSIGPRQGGGQYF.

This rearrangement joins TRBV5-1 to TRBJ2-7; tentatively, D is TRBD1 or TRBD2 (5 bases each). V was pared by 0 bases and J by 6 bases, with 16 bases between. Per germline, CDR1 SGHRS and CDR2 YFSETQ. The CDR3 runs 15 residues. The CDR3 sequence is CASSLGTGTGAEQYF. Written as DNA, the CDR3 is TGCGCCAGCAGCTTGGGAACCGGGACGGGCGCCGAGCAGTACTTC.

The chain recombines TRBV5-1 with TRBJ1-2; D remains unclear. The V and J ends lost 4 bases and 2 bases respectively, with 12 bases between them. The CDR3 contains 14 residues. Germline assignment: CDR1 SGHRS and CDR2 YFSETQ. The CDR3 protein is CASSAPDRNYGYTF. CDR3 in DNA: TGCGCCAGCAGCGCGCCTGATAGGAACTATGGCTACACCTTC.

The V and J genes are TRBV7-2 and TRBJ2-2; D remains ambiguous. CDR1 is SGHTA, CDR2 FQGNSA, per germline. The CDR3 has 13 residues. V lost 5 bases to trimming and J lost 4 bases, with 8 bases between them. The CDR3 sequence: CASSPFSTGELFF. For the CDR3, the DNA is TGTGCCAGCAGCCCCTTTAGCACCGGGGAGCTGTTTTTT.

CDR3: CASSFTDKTEAFF. CDR3 DNA: TGTGCCAGCAGCTTCACGGACAAGACTGAAGCTTTCTTT. The J gene is TRBJ1-1, the V gene TRBV7-6, with a tentative D call TRBD1 (5 bases). The V and J ends lost 3 bases and 5 bases respectively, with 10 bases between them. The CDR3 length is 13 residues. CDR1 and CDR2 from the germline V gene are SGHVS and FNYEAQ. Together with reference TRBV7-6 and TRBJ1-1, the CDR3 gives the full variable domain: GAGVSQSPRYKVTKRGQDVALRCDPISGHVSLYWYRQALGQGPEFLTYFNYEAQQDKSGLPNDRFSAERPEGSISTLTIQRTEQRDSAMYRCASSFTDKTEAFFGQGTRLTVV.

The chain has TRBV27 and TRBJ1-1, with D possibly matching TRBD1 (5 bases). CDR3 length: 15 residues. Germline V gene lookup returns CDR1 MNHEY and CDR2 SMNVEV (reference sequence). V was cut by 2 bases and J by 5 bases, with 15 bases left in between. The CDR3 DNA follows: TGTGCCAGCAGTTTAGTATGGGGGGGGGAGACTGAAGCTTTCTTT. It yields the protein CASSLVWGGETEAFF.

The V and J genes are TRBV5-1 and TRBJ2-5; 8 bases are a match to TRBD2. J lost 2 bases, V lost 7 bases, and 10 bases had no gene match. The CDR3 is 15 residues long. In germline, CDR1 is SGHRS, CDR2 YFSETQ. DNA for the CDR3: TGCGCCAGCTGGATGCCCGGGAGGGAACAAGAGACCCAGTACTTC. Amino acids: CASWMPGREQETQYF.

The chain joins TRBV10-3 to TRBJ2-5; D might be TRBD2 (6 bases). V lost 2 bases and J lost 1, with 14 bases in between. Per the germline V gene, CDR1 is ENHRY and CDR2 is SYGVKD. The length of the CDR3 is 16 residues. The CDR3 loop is CAISEGIAVLQETQYF. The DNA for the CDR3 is TGTGCCATCAGTGAGGGAATAGCGGTCCTCCAAGAGACCCAGTACTTC.

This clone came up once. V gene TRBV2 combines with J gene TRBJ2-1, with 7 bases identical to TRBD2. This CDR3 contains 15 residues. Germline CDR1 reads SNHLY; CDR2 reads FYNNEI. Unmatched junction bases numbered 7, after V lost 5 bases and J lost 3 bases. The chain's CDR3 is CASSPTGTNYNEQFF. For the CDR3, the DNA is TGTGCCAGCAGTCCTACCGGGACTAACTACAATGAGCAGTTCTTC. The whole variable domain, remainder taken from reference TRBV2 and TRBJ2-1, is EPEVTQTPSHQVTQMGQEVILRCVPISNHLYFYWYRQILGQKVEFLVSFYNNEISEKSEIFDDQFSVERPDGSNFTLKIRSTKLEDSAMYFCASSPTGTNYNEQFFGPGTRLTVL.

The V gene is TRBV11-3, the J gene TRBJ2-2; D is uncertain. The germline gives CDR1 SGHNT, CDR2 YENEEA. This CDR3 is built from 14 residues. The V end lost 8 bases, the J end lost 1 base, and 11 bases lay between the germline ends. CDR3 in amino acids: CASGPAGNTGELFF. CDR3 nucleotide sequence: TGTGCCAGCGGTCCGGCAGGGAACACCGGGGAGCTGTTTTTT.

CDR3 region: CASSAGRPNTEAFF. The CDR3 DNA reads as TGCGCCAGCAGCGCGGGACGACCGAACACTGAAGCTTTCTTT. This chain connects TRBV5-1 to TRBJ1-1; D is possibly TRBD1 (5 bases). CDR3 length equals 14 residues. Trimming pared 4 bases from V and 1 base from J, leaving 11 bases between. The germline V gene encodes CDR1 SGHRS and CDR2 YFSETQ.

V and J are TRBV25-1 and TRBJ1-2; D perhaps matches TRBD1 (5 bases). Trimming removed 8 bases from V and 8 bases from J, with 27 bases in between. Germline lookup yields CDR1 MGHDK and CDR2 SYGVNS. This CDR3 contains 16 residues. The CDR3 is CASSERGGWTPEGYTF. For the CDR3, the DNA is TGTGCCAGCTCCGAGCGGGGGGGATGGACGCCGGAGGGCTACACCTTC.

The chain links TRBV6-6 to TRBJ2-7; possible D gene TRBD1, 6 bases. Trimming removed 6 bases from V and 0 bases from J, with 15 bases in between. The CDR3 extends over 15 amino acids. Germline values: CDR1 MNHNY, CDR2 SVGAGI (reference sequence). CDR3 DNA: TGTGCCAGCAGGGCGATGTGGGACACCTCCTACGAGCAGTACTTC. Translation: CASRAMWDTSYEQYF.

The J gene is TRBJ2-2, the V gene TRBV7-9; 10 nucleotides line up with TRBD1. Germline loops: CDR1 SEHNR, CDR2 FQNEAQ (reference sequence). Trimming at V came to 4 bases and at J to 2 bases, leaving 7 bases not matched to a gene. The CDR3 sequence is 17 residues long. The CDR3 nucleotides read TGTGCCAGCAGCTCTACCGACAGGGGGCAAAACACCGGGGAGCTGTTTTTT. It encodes CASSSTDRGQNTGELFF.

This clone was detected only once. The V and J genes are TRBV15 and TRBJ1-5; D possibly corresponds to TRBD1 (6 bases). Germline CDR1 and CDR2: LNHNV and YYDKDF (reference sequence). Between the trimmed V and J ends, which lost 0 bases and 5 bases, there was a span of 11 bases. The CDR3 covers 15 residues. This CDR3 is CATSRDLQGHQPQHF. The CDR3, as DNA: TGTGCCACCAGCAGAGATTTACAGGGCCATCAGCCCCAGCATTTT.